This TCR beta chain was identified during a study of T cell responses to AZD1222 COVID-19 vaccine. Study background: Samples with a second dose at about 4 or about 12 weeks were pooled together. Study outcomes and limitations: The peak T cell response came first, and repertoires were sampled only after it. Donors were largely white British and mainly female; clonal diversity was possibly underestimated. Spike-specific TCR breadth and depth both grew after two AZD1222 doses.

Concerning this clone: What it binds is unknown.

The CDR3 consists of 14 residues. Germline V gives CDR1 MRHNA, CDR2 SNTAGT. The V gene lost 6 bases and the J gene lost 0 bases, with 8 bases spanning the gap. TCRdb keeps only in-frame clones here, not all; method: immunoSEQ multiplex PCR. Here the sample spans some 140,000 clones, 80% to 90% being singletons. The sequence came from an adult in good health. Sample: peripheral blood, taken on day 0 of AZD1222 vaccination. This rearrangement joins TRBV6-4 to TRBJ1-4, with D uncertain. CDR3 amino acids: CASRCPATNEKLFF. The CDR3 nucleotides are TGTGCCAGCAGGTGTCCGGCAACTAATGAAAAACTGTTTTTT.